These T cell receptor beta chains were read from a single sample in a study of graft-versus-host responses after intestinal transplantation. Measured with immunoSEQ multiplex PCR; TCRdb has only the in-frame clones, and not every one. The table records approximately 9,900 clones, around a third of them present only once. The specimen was alloreactive CD8+ T cells from a mixed lymphocyte reaction culture, collected before transplantation. The origin of the receptors is a human patient who was an organ donor for intestinal transplantation. CDR3s include the opening cysteine and the closing phenylalanine or tryptophan. Each record gives: V gene, J gene, clone size, D gene, CDR3 length, CDR3 protein, CDR3 DNA. The D gene is left open where the match is weak. Some rows have no size entry. The others give once, few or many, or a class for an expanded clone.

>TRBV7-6|TRBJ2-5|few|.|16
CASSLVVDLAMETQYF
TGTGCCAGCAGCTTAGTAGTCGACTTAGCGATGGAGACCCAGTACTTC
>TRBV6-5|TRBJ2-2|.|TRBD1|14
CASRQGRYTGELFF
TGTGCCAGCCGACAGGGGCGGTACACCGGGGAGCTGTTTTTT
>TRBV7-3|TRBJ2-7|.|TRBD2|14
CASSLSGPTYEQYF
TGTGCCAGCAGCCTTAGCGGGCCTACCTACGAGCAGTACTTC
>TRBV6-1|TRBJ2-3|.|.|15
CASSTDSAGPDTQYF
TGTGCCAGCAGTACAGATTCGGCGGGGCCAGATACGCAGTATTTT
>TRBV5-4|TRBJ2-7|.|TRBD2|14
CASTPGLAGYEQYF
TGTGCCAGCACCCCGGGACTAGCGGGATACGAGCAGTACTTC
>TRBV19|TRBJ2-5|.|.|11
CASSMGGTQYF
TGTGCCAGTAGTATGGGGGGGACCCAGTACTTC
>TRBV27|TRBJ2-1|few|TRBD1|13
CASGTGGYNEQFF
TGTGCCAGCGGGACAGGTGGCTACAATGAGCAGTTCTTC
>TRBV5-6|TRBJ1-1|medium-sized|.|11
CASALRTEAFF
TGTGCCAGCGCCTTGAGAACTGAAGCTTTCTTT
>TRBV5-1|TRBJ2-2|.|.|15
CASSLGLAHTGELFF
TGCGCCAGCAGCCTGGGGCTAGCGCACACCGGGGAGCTGTTTTTT
>TRBV9|TRBJ1-1|.|TRBD1|15
CASSPEGQWNTEAFF
TGTGCCAGCAGCCCCGAGGGACAGTGGAACACTGAAGCTTTCTTT
>TRBV27|TRBJ1-6|.|.|20
CASSIGWIRGPSSYNSPLHF
TGTGCCAGCAGTATAGGATGGATCAGGGGCCCGAGCTCCTATAATTCACCCCTCCACTTT
>TRBV28|TRBJ2-7|.|.|18
CASSLYLAWGRGNSEQYF
TGTGCCAGCAGTTTATACCTCGCTTGGGGGCGAGGGAACAGCGAGCAGTACTTC
>TRBV7-9|TRBJ2-1|.|.|14
CASSWRESYNEQFF
TGTGCCAGCAGCTGGAGGGAGTCCTACAATGAGCAGTTCTTC
>TRBV21-1|TRBJ1-2|.|.|15
CASSEIQGNDYGYTF
TGTGCCAGCAGTGAAATACAGGGAAATGACTATGGCTACACCTTC
>TRBV10-3|TRBJ1-2|.|.|14
CAISVPGSTDGYTF
TGTGCCATCAGTGTACCAGGGTCTACGGATGGCTACACCTTC
>TRBV13|TRBJ2-7|.|.|15
CASSFPTGGEYEQYF
TGTGCCAGCAGCTTCCCGACAGGTGGAGAATACGAGCAGTACTTC
>TRBV11-3|TRBJ1-5|.|TRBD1|17
CASSLAFEDRGNQPQHF
TGTGCCAGCAGCTTGGCTTTCGAGGACAGGGGCAATCAGCCCCAGCATTTT
>TRBV4-1|TRBJ2-6|few|.|16
CASSQDRGSGANVLTF
TGCGCCAGCAGCCAAGATCGGGGGAGCGGGGCCAACGTCCTGACTTTC
>TRBV2|TRBJ2-5|.|TRBD2|13
CASTSGTTETQYF
TGTGCCAGCACCTCCGGGACTACGGAGACCCAGTACTTC
>TRBV15|TRBJ2-5|.|.|14
CATSRDLAQETQYF
TGTGCCACCAGCAGAGATCTAGCCCAAGAGACCCAGTACTTC
>TRBV5-1|TRBJ2-1|.|TRBD2|17
CASNPRLAGDPYNEQFF
TGCGCCAGCAACCCCCGACTAGCGGGAGACCCCTACAATGAGCAGTTCTTC
>TRBV8-2|TRBJ2-6|.|.|17
CGRSLRITQSRANVLTF
TGTGGCAGGTCACTAAGGATAACACAAAGCCGGGCCAACGTCCTGACTTTC
>TRBV19|TRBJ2-7|.|.|16
CASRRMAGFGYYEQYF
TGTGCCAGTAGGAGAATGGCCGGGTTCGGTTACTACGAGCAGTACTTC
>TRBV5-6|TRBJ2-1|few|.|14
CASSFGNLLDEQFF
TGTGCCAGCAGCTTCGGTAACCTTTTGGATGAGCAGTTCTTC
>TRBV10-3|TRBJ1-1|medium-sized|.|13
CATGPRARTEAFF
TGTGCCACCGGGCCGAGGGCGAGAACTGAAGCTTTCTTT
>TRBV19|TRBJ1-2|medium-sized|.|12
CASSIVGYGYTF
TGTGCCAGTAGTATAGTCGGGTATGGCTACACCTTC
>TRBV19|TRBJ2-7|few|TRBD1|14
CASSSGTGGYEQYF
TGTGCCAGTAGTTCCGGGACAGGGGGCTACGAGCAGTACTTC
>TRBV4-1|TRBJ1-5|medium-sized|.|15
CASSPSDSRNQPQHF
TGCGCCAGCAGCCCCTCGGACAGTCGGAATCAGCCCCAGCATTTT
>TRBV27|TRBJ2-7|.|TRBD1|13
CASSRLTGEEQYF
TGTGCCAGCAGCCGTCTGACAGGGGAGGAGCAGTACTTC
>TRBV4-3|TRBJ2-3|few|.|14
CASSQARGTDTQYF
TGCGCCAGCAGCCAAGCCAGGGGCACAGATACGCAGTATTTT
>TRBV11-3|TRBJ2-5|few|.|14
CASSPREPRGTQYF
TGTGCCAGCAGCCCCCGGGAGCCCCGGGGGACCCAGTACTTC
>TRBV7-9|TRBJ1-2|few|.|13
CASSDDRYYGYTF
TGTGCCAGCAGCGATGACAGATACTATGGCTACACCTTC
>TRBV11-1|TRBJ2-1|.|TRBD2|15
CASSLGSSGGNEQFF
TGTGCCAGCAGCTTAGGTAGTAGCGGGGGGAATGAGCAGTTCTTC
>TRBV2|TRBJ1-2|medium-sized|.|16
CASSLNGGNPRYGYTF
TGTGCCAGCAGCCTTAACGGGGGGAACCCCCGCTATGGCTACACCTTC
>TRBV6-4|TRBJ2-2|medium-sized|.|14
CASSDPRVPGELFF
TGTGCCAGCAGTGACCCGCGGGTCCCCGGGGAGCTGTTTTTT
>TRBV19|TRBJ2-7|few|.|13
CASSFPRGARQYF
TGTGCCAGTAGTTTCCCCCGGGGGGCGAGGCAGTACTTC
>TRBV19|TRBJ2-7|few|TRBD2|15
CASSPSGGASYEQYF
TGTGCCAGTAGTCCTAGCGGGGGCGCCTCCTACGAGCAGTACTTC
>TRBV4-3|TRBJ1-5|.|TRBD1|15
CASSQDRQGDQPQHF
TGCGCCAGCAGCCAGGACCGACAGGGAGATCAGCCCCAGCATTTT
>TRBV15|TRBJ2-5|.|.|15
CATSRDHSGSGEQYF
TGTGCCACCAGCAGAGATCATAGCGGCTCGGGGGAGCAGTACTTC
>TRBV4-1|TRBJ2-2|.|TRBD1|17
CASSQDRTGRNTGELFF
TGCGCCAGCAGCCAAGATCGGACAGGGAGGAACACCGGGGAGCTGTTTTTT
>TRBV7-8|TRBJ2-2|.|.|16
CASSLPSGEEDGELFF
TGTGCCAGCAGCTTACCCTCCGGGGAGGAGGACGGGGAGCTGTTTTTT
>TRBV7-2|TRBJ2-5|few|.|14
CASSLVSGKETQYF
TGTGCCAGCAGCTTAGTCTCAGGGAAAGAGACCCAGTACTTC
>TRBV29-1|TRBJ1-1|medium-sized|.|12
CSVEDWNTEAFF
TGCAGCGTTGAAGACTGGAACACTGAAGCTTTCTTT
>TRBV11-3|TRBJ2-7|few|TRBD1|15
CASSLGQASSYEQYF
TGTGCCAGCAGCTTGGGACAGGCGAGCTCCTACGAGCAGTACTTC
>TRBV28|TRBJ2-3|.|TRBD2|18
CASSILSDLSGRADTQYF
TGTGCCAGCAGTATATTAAGTGACCTAAGCGGGAGGGCAGATACGCAGTATTTT
>TRBV6-1|TRBJ2-6|.|TRBD1|15
CASSERGPGANVLTF
TGTGCCAGCAGTGAAAGGGGGCCCGGGGCCAACGTCCTGACTTTC
>TRBV6-4|TRBJ1-6|.|.|13
CASSDSQNSPFHF
TGTGCCAGCAGTGACTCACAAAATTCACCCTTCCACTTT
>TRBV6-1|TRBJ2-5|.|.|17
CASSEVGRLLGWETQYF
TGTGCCAGCAGTGAAGTCGGGCGACTATTGGGCTGGGAGACCCAGTACTTC
>TRBV30|TRBJ2-1|few|.|11
CAWSLTNEQFF
TGTGCCTGGAGTCTAACCAATGAGCAGTTCTTC
>TRBV7-3|TRBJ2-3|few|.|15
CASSLLGGAADTQYF
TGTGCCAGCAGCTTATTAGGTGGGGCGGCAGATACGCAGTATTTT
>TRBV4-3|TRBJ2-1|few|.|16
CASSQDGRLAGNEQFF
TGCGCCAGCAGCCAAGATGGTCGGCTAGCTGGCAATGAGCAGTTCTTC
>TRBV15|TRBJ1-5|few|.|15
CATSRDYRLNQPQHF
TGTGCCACCAGCAGAGATTACAGGCTAAATCAGCCCCAGCATTTT
>TRBV14|TRBJ2-7|few|TRBD2|17
CASSLPRLAPSSYEQYF
TGTGCCAGCAGCCTCCCCCGACTAGCCCCTAGTTCCTACGAGCAGTACTTC
>TRBV7-9|TRBJ2-1|.|TRBD1|16
CASSRTGTALYNEQFF
TGTGCCAGCAGCCGCACCGGGACAGCATTATACAATGAGCAGTTCTTC
>TRBV15|TRBJ1-2|medium-sized|.|10
CATSRQGYTF
TGTGCCACCAGCAGACAGGGCTACACCTTC
>TRBV6-4|TRBJ2-2|medium-sized|.|15
CASSPGVGGTGELFF
TGTGCCAGCAGTCCCGGGGTAGGCGGGACCGGGGAGCTGTTTTTT
>TRBV10-1|TRBJ2-7|.|TRBD2|16
CASSAASGVTPYEQYF
TGCGCCAGCAGTGCGGCTAGCGGGGTGACGCCCTACGAGCAGTACTTC
>TRBV30|TRBJ1-1|medium-sized|.|13
CAWSPGPNTEAFF
TGTGCCTGGAGCCCGGGTCCGAACACTGAAGCTTTCTTT
>TRBV9|TRBJ1-3|.|.|14
CASSVGGPGNTIYF
TGTGCCAGCAGCGTAGGAGGGCCTGGAAACACCATATATTTT